The source of this TCR beta chain is a study of blood T cell repertoires in COVID-19. Germline CDR1 is LNHDA and CDR2 is SQIVND (reference sequence). The CDR3 covers 14 residues. V was clipped by 6 bases and J by 6 bases; unmatched bases: 8. Produced via immunoSEQ multiplex PCR; TCRdb's table is partial and in-frame only. The sample carries 180,000 or so clones, approximately 88% recorded once. Recovered Cohort 3 donors showed two negative PCRs, clearance, or symptom resolution. The sequencing sample was made of PBMCs or T cells enriched from blood (not recorded which). The chain joins TRBV19 to TRBJ2-5; 9 bases align to TRBD2. The TCR sequence derives from an older woman who had recovered from COVID-19. CDR3 sequence: CASRFAGGPQTQYF. The CDR3 nucleotides read TGTGCCAGTAGGTTCGCGGGGGGGCCGCAGACCCAGTACTTC.